These T cell receptor beta chains were read from a single sample in a study of radiation and T cells in renal cell carcinoma. The table came from immunoSEQ multiplex PCR; TCRdb's copy has only in-frame clones and leaves some out. Of 140,000 or so clones in the sample, approximately 91% were seen once. The source material was blood, sampled from a patient whose treatment included radiotherapy and nephrectomy. The receptors here all came from a woman between 50 and 59 years old with renal cell carcinoma. CDR3s include the opening cysteine and the closing phenylalanine or tryptophan. D genes are given only for firm matches. Clone size is given for some rows only: seen once, a few or many times, or a class if the clone is expanded.

CDR3: CASSSSGRAGNTIYF; DNA: TGTGCCAGCAGCTCGAGCGGGCGGGCTGGAAACACCATATATTTT; D: -; size: -; J: TRBJ1-3; V: TRBV5-4
CDR3: CAISDWGHTEAFF; DNA: TGTGCCATCAGTGATTGGGGTCACACTGAAGCTTTCTTT; D: -; size: once; J: TRBJ1-1; V: TRBV10-3
CDR3: CSGQGAPGTEAFF; DNA: TGCAGCGGGCAGGGGGCGCCGGGCACTGAAGCTTTCTTT; D: TRBD1; size: -; J: TRBJ1-1; V: TRBV29-1
CDR3: CASSAAGGTKNIQYF; DNA: TGTGCCAGCAGTGCGGCAGGGGGCACCAAAAACATTCAGTACTTC; D: TRBD1; size: -; J: TRBJ2-4; V: TRBV6-1
CDR3: CASSLDTPSSTDTQYF; DNA: TGCGCCAGCAGCTTGGATACCCCATCAAGCACAGATACGCAGTATTTT; D: -; size: -; J: TRBJ2-3; V: TRBV5-1
CDR3: CASSQGQGGNQPQHF; DNA: TGTGCCAGCAGCCAAGGACAGGGGGGAAATCAGCCCCAGCATTTT; D: TRBD1; size: once; J: TRBJ1-5; V: TRBV7-2
CDR3: CASSLADIAGGIQETQYF; DNA: TGCGCCAGCAGCTTGGCCGATATAGCGGGGGGCATCCAAGAGACCCAGTACTTC; D: TRBD2; size: once; J: TRBJ2-5; V: TRBV5-1
CDR3: CASSPPDGEQFF; DNA: TGTGCCAGCAGTCCCCCCGATGGTGAGCAGTTCTTC; D: -; size: -; J: TRBJ2-1; V: TRBV6-5
CDR3: CASSMREQRPQHF; DNA: TGTGCCAGTAGTATGAGGGAGCAACGGCCCCAGCATTTT; D: -; size: once; J: TRBJ1-5; V: TRBV19
CDR3: CASTLTGTVYGYTF; DNA: TGTGCCAGCACCCTCACCGGGACAGTATATGGCTACACCTTC; D: TRBD1; size: -; J: TRBJ1-2; V: TRBV5-4
CDR3: CASSPPTRDTGELFF; DNA: TGTGCCAGCAGTCCCCCCACCCGCGACACCGGGGAGCTGTTTTTT; D: -; size: -; J: TRBJ2-2; V: TRBV6-5
CDR3: CASSFEIRGSYEQYF; DNA: TGTGCCAGCAGCTTTGAGATCCGGGGATCCTACGAGCAGTACTTC; D: -; size: -; J: TRBJ2-7; V: TRBV5-6
CDR3: CATTKPRGVPTEAFF; DNA: TGTGCCACCACAAAACCCCGGGGGGTACCCACTGAAGCTTTCTTT; D: -; size: -; J: TRBJ1-1; V: TRBV19
CDR3: CASSIRTQRNQPQHF; DNA: TGTGCCAGTAGCATAAGAACACAACGCAATCAGCCCCAGCATTTT; D: -; size: few; J: TRBJ1-5; V: TRBV19
CDR3: CASSQVPPGQGLVTQYF; DNA: TGTGCCAGCAGTCAAGTCCCGCCGGGACAGGGACTTGTGACCCAGTACTTC; D: TRBD1; size: -; J: TRBJ2-5; V: TRBV6-1
CDR3: CASSEGLTGGDGYTF; DNA: TGTGCCAGCAGTGAGGGTCTAACAGGCGGGGATGGCTACACCTTC; D: -; size: few; J: TRBJ1-2; V: TRBV2
CDR3: CASGSGQGGNEKLFF; DNA: TGTGCTAGTGGTTCCGGACAGGGAGGTAATGAAAAACTGTTTTTT; D: TRBD1; size: -; J: TRBJ1-4; V: TRBV12-5
CDR3: CSVRTVTEAFF; DNA: TGCAGCGTCCGGACAGTCACTGAAGCTTTCTTT; D: -; size: few; J: TRBJ1-1; V: TRBV29-1
CDR3: CASSYPGLSEAFF; DNA: TGTGCCAGCAGTTACCCGGGACTGTCAGAAGCTTTCTTT; D: -; size: -; J: TRBJ1-1; V: TRBV6-5
CDR3: CASSQSVVSPLHF; DNA: TGTGCCAGCAGCCAATCCGTGGTTTCACCCCTCCACTTT; D: -; size: -; J: TRBJ1-6; V: TRBV4-2
CDR3: CASSPPRGWNTGELFF; DNA: TGTGCCAGCTCACCACCCAGGGGCTGGAACACCGGGGAGCTGTTTTTT; D: -; size: -; J: TRBJ2-2; V: TRBV18
CDR3: CASSSAGTSGSAYF; DNA: TGTGCCAGCAGCTCCGCCGGGACTAGCGGAAGCGCGTACTTC; D: TRBD2; size: -; J: TRBJ2-5; V: TRBV11-2
CDR3: CASSQSRGDTQYF; DNA: TGTGCCAGCAGCCAGAGCCGGGGGGATACGCAGTATTTT; D: -; size: -; J: TRBJ2-3; V: TRBV7-6
CDR3: CASSQVGQGDTGELFF; DNA: TGTGCTAGCAGCCAAGTTGGACAGGGCGACACCGGGGAGCTGTTTTTT; D: TRBD1; size: -; J: TRBJ2-2; V: TRBV7-7
CDR3: CASRGDMNTEAFF; DNA: TGTGCCAGCAGAGGGGACATGAACACTGAAGCTTTCTTT; D: -; size: -; J: TRBJ1-1; V: TRBV6-6
CDR3: CASSYTGGADNEQFF; DNA: TGTGCCAGCAGTTACACTGGGGGGGCAGACAATGAGCAGTTCTTC; D: -; size: -; J: TRBJ2-1; V: TRBV6-6
CDR3: CASSDDQTGDGYTF; DNA: TGCGCCAGCAGTGACGACCAGACGGGCGATGGCTACACCTTC; D: -; size: -; J: TRBJ1-2; V: TRBV10-1
CDR3: CATSRDKLITYEQYF; DNA: TGTGCCACCAGCAGAGATAAACTTATCACCTACGAGCAGTACTTC; D: -; size: -; J: TRBJ2-7; V: TRBV15
CDR3: CASSLGHTNEKLFF; DNA: TGTGCCAGCAGCTTAGGACACACTAATGAAAAACTGTTTTTT; D: -; size: -; J: TRBJ1-4; V: TRBV7-9
CDR3: CASRGGLNQPQHF; DNA: TGTGCCAGCAGGGGGGGACTTAATCAGCCCCAGCATTTT; D: -; size: -; J: TRBJ1-5; V: TRBV2
CDR3: CASSPKWNTEAFF; DNA: TGTGCCAGCAGCCCAAAATGGAACACTGAAGCTTTCTTT; D: -; size: -; J: TRBJ1-1; V: TRBV6-5
CDR3: CASSSDRTKLFF; DNA: TGTGCCAGCAGCTCTGACAGGACAAAACTGTTTTTT; D: -; size: few; J: TRBJ1-4; V: TRBV11-2
CDR3: CASSFGDRGLDTQYF; DNA: TGTGCCAGCAGCTTTGGGGACAGGGGCTTAGATACGCAGTATTTT; D: TRBD1; size: once; J: TRBJ2-3; V: TRBV7-9